This T cell receptor (beta chain) emerged from a study of cytomegalovirus exposure and HLA in healthy donors. The V and J ends lost 2 bases and 8 bases respectively, with 16 bases between them. The CDR3 is 15 amino acids. Per the germline V gene, CDR1 is SGHAT and CDR2 is FQDESV (reference sequence). The PCR was carried out with 60 Vbeta primers and 13 Jbeta primers. Assay: immunoSEQ multiplex PCR; the TCRdb copy retains only in-frame clones and omits some. The table includes approximately 110,000 clones, around 80% detected once. The origin of this receptor is an older woman in good health and CMV-seropositive. The rearrangement joins TRBV11-1 to TRBJ2-1; possibly TRBD2 for D (5 bases). Sequencing was performed on PBMCs. Here the CDR3 DNA reads TGTGCCAGCAGCTTAAGAGGGCCTATTAGGGATGAGCAGTTCTTC. Translated: CASSLRGPIRDEQFF.